This is a list of T cell receptor beta chains from one sample in a study of blood T cell repertoires in COVID-19. TCRdb's table, derived via immunoSEQ multiplex PCR, lists solely in-frame clones and lacks some. Counted here are tens of thousands of clones, around 83% occurring once; the ten biggest clones make up roughly 6.7%. Specimen: peripheral blood. Receptors originate from a human donor in a cohort sampled during active COVID-19. The CDR3 runs from the conserved cysteine through the conserved F or W. Each record gives: CDR3 DNA, CDR3 protein, D gene, CDR3 length, J gene, clone size, V gene. D genes are given only for firm matches. Not all rows give a size; the values are once, few, many and, for expanded clones, a class.

CDR3nt: TGTGCCAGCAGCTTAATGAGCGGGGCCGGGACCCAGTACTTC
CDR3aa: CASSLMSGAGTQYF
d_gene: TRBD2
len: 14
j_gene: TRBJ2-5
abundance: -
v_gene: TRBV7-9

CDR3nt: TGTGCCAGGGGTACGGCCAGGGGGCGCAGAAGTAATGAAAAACTGTTTTTT
CDR3aa: CARGTARGRRSNEKLFF
d_gene: TRBD1
len: 17
j_gene: TRBJ1-4
abundance: -
v_gene: TRBV2

CDR3nt: TGTGCCAGCAGCCATCAGGGGAGCTCCTACAATGAGCAGTTCTTC
CDR3aa: CASSHQGSSYNEQFF
d_gene: -
len: 15
j_gene: TRBJ2-1
abundance: -
v_gene: TRBV14

CDR3nt: TGTGCCAGCAGTCGGGGGGCTAGCACAGATACGCAGTATTTT
CDR3aa: CASSRGASTDTQYF
d_gene: -
len: 14
j_gene: TRBJ2-3
abundance: -
v_gene: TRBV9

CDR3nt: TGCAGCGTTGAGGGGGACAGGGTGACCCAGTACTTC
CDR3aa: CSVEGDRVTQYF
d_gene: TRBD1
len: 12
j_gene: TRBJ2-5
abundance: -
v_gene: TRBV29-1

CDR3nt: TGTGCCAGCCGGGAGGGGACTAGGTCATACCAAGAGACCCAGTACTTC
CDR3aa: CASREGTRSYQETQYF
d_gene: TRBD2
len: 16
j_gene: TRBJ2-5
abundance: -
v_gene: TRBV18

CDR3nt: TGTGCCAGTAGTACCCCCACCGTGCGGGGGGGCCGAGAGCAGTACTTC
CDR3aa: CASSTPTVRGGREQYF
d_gene: TRBD2
len: 16
j_gene: TRBJ2-7
abundance: once
v_gene: TRBV19

CDR3nt: TGCGCCAGCAGCTTGGATGTACAGGGGGGTGGTGAGCAGTTCTTC
CDR3aa: CASSLDVQGGGEQFF
d_gene: TRBD1
len: 15
j_gene: TRBJ2-1
abundance: -
v_gene: TRBV5-1

CDR3nt: TGTGCCAGCAGTAGGGACAGTACGGATTATGGCTACACCTTC
CDR3aa: CASSRDSTDYGYTF
d_gene: TRBD1
len: 14
j_gene: TRBJ1-2
abundance: -
v_gene: TRBV6-5

CDR3nt: TGCGCCAGCAGCTGGACTAGCGGGGGGGCCAGTTTTCGCGAGCAGTACTTC
CDR3aa: CASSWTSGGASFREQYF
d_gene: TRBD2
len: 17
j_gene: TRBJ2-7
abundance: -
v_gene: TRBV5-1